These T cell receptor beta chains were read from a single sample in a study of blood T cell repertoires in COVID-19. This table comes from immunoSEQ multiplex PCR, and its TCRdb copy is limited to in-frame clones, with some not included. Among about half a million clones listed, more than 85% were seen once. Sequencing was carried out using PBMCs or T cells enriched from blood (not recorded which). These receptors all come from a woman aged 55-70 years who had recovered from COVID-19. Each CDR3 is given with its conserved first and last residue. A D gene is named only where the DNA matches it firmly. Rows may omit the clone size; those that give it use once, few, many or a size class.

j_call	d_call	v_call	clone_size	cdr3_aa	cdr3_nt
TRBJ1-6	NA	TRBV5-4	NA	CASSKDLNGNSPLHF	TGTGCCAGCAGCAAGGATTTAAACGGGAATTCACCCCTCCACTTT
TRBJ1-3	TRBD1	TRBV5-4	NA	CASSVQGADRDTIYF	TGTGCCAGCAGCGTACAGGGGGCGGATCGGGACACCATATATTTT
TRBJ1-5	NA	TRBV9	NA	CASSVPGVLNQPQHF	TGTGCCAGCAGCGTACCAGGGGTCCTCAATCAGCCCCAGCATTTT
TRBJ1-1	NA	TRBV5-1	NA	CASSLVSGQGTEAFF	TGCGCCAGCAGCTTGGTCTCTGGGCAGGGCACTGAAGCTTTCTTT
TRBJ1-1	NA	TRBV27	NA	CASIRSLGTYPLEAFF	TGTGCCAGCATTCGGTCCCTGGGCACCTACCCACTTGAAGCTTTCTTT
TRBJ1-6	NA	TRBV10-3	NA	CAISVGGADSPLHF	TGTGCCATCAGTGTGGGAGGGGCGGATTCACCCCTCCACTTT
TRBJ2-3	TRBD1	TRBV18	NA	CASSPPGQGRGDTQYF	TGTGCCAGCTCACCACCGGGACAGGGGAGGGGAGATACGCAGTATTTT
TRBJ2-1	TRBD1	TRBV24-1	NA	CATSESTGAKYNEQFF	TGTGCCACCAGTGAGTCGACAGGGGCTAAGTACAATGAGCAGTTCTTC
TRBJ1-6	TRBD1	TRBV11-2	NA	CASSLGRGDSPLHF	TGTGCCAGCAGCTTGGGCAGGGGGGATTCACCCCTCCACTTT
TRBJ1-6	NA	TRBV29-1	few	CSSRGYSPLHF	TGCAGCTCCCGAGGGTATTCACCCCTCCACTTT
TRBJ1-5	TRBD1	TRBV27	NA	CASSPDRVQPQHF	TGTGCCAGCAGCCCAGACAGGGTTCAGCCCCAGCATTTT
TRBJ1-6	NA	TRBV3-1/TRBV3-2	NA	CASSQVSPNSPLHF	TGTGCCAGCAGCCAAGTAAGCCCCAATTCACCCCTCCACTTT
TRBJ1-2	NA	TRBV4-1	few	CASSQVFQFGYTF	TGCGCCAGCAGCCAAGTTTTTCAATTCGGCTACACCTTC
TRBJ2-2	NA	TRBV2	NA	CASSGRGRTGELFF	TGTGCCAGCAGCGGCAGGGGAAGGACCGGGGAGCTGTTTTTT
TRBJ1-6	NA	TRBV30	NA	CAWSVGSSYNSPLHF	TGTGCCTGGAGTGTCGGGAGCTCCTATAATTCACCCCTCCACTTT
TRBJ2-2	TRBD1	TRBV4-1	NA	CASSARTGTNTGELFF	TGCGCCAGCAGCGCCCGGACAGGAACGAACACCGGGGAGCTGTTTTTT
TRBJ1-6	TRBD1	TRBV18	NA	CASSADRGGSPLHF	TGTGCCAGCTCCGCGGACAGGGGTGGTTCACCCCTCCACTTT
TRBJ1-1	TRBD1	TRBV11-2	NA	CASSSRTGDTEAFF	TGTGCCAGCAGCTCCCGGACAGGGGATACTGAAGCTTTCTTT
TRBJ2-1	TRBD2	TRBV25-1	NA	CASSAPGLAYNEQFF	TGTGCCAGCAGTGCGCCGGGACTAGCCTACAATGAGCAGTTCTTC
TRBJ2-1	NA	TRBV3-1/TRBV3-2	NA	CASRGQSSYNEQFF	TGTGCCAGCAGGGGGCAGAGCTCCTACAATGAGCAGTTCTTC
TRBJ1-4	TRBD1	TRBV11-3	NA	CASSHSGTGVGEKLFF	TGTGCCAGCAGCCATTCCGGGACAGGGGTGGGTGAAAAACTGTTTTTT
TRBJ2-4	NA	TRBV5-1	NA	CASSLSLAKNIQYF	TGCGCCAGCAGCTTGTCCCTAGCCAAAAACATTCAGTACTTC
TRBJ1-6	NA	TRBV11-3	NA	CASSLTRDSPLHF	TGTGCCAGCAGCTTAACTCGGGATTCACCCCTCCACTTT
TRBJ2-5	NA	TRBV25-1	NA	CASSGVGVRGETQYF	TGTGCCAGCAGTGGAGTAGGGGTAAGGGGAGAGACCCAGTACTTC
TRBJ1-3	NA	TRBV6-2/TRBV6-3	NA	CASSWTGSSGNTIYF	TGTGCCAGCAGTTGGACGGGGAGCTCTGGAAACACCATATATTTT
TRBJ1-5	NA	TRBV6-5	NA	CASSYSRYQPQHF	TGTGCCAGCAGTTACTCCCGTTATCAGCCCCAGCATTTT
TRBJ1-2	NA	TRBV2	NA	CASSYTGQVNYGYTF	TGTGCCAGCAGTTATACAGGGCAAGTGAACTATGGCTACACCTTC
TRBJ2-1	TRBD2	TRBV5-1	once	CASSLSSGGAYNEQFF	TGCGCCAGCAGCTTGTCTAGCGGGGGGGCCTACAATGAGCAGTTCTTC
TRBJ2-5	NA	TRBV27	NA	CASSRNAGETQYF	TGTGCCAGCTCCAGAAACGCAGGGGAGACCCAGTACTTC
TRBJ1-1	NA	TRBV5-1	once	CASSLGTATEAFF	TGCGCCAGCAGCTTGGGAACAGCCACTGAAGCTTTCTTT
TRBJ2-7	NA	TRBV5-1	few	CASSLWQGSYEQYF	TGCGCCAGCAGCTTGTGGCAGGGCTCCTACGAGCAGTACTTC
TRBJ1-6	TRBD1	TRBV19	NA	CASSIQGAENSPLHF	TGTGCCAGTAGTATCCAGGGGGCTGAAAATTCACCCCTCCACTTT
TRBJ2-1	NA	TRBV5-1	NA	CASSLEDSGYNEQFF	TGCGCCAGCAGCTTGGAAGATAGCGGTTACAATGAGCAGTTCTTC
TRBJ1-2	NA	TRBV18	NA	CASSPLPTQAGYGYTF	TGTGCCAGCTCACCACTACCGACGCAGGCGGGCTATGGCTACACCTTC
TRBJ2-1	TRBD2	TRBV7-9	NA	CASSMTGLGYNEQFF	TGTGCCAGCAGTATGACGGGACTAGGGTACAATGAGCAGTTCTTC
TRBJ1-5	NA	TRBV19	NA	CASTGLGQPQHF	TGTGCCAGCACAGGGTTAGGGCAGCCCCAGCATTTT
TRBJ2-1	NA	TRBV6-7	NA	CASSYSKGGPSYNEQFF	TGTGCCAGCAGTTACTCGAAGGGGGGGCCCTCCTACAATGAGCAGTTCTTC
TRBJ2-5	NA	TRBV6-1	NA	CASSEGGVGETQYF	TGTGCCAGCAGTGAAGGCGGAGTCGGGGAGACCCAGTACTTC
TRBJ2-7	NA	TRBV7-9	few	CASSFSRGDKSYEQYF	TGTGCCAGCAGCTTCTCCCGGGGGGACAAATCCTACGAGCAGTACTTC